These T cell receptor beta chains were read from a single sample in a study of identical twins. From the 5' RACE reads, TCRdb called clonotypes with MiXCR, one entry per CDR3 protein. Here the sample spans about 240,000 distinct CDR3 sequences, over 9.5% being singletons. The sequenced material came from memory T cells sorted from blood. Receptors originate from a man aged 45-60 years in good health. CDR3s include the opening cysteine and the closing phenylalanine or tryptophan. D genes are given only for firm matches. The size entry is marked missing in some rows and otherwise reads once, few, many or a size class.

abundance: many
v_gene: TRBV20-1
j_gene: TRBJ2-5
d_gene: NA
CDR3nt: TGCAGTGCTAGATCCCCGGCCGGACAAGAGACCCAGTACTTC
CDR3aa: CSARSPAGQETQYF

abundance: few
v_gene: TRBV29-1
j_gene: TRBJ2-3
d_gene: TRBD1
CDR3nt: TGCAGCATCGACCAGGGACAGGGCACAGATACGCAGTATTTT
CDR3aa: CSIDQGQGTDTQYF

abundance: many
v_gene: TRBV25-1
j_gene: TRBJ1-4
d_gene: NA
CDR3nt: TGTGCCAGCAGTGATCCCGGACAGCGCCAAAAACTGTTTTTT
CDR3aa: CASSDPGQRQKLFF

abundance: few
v_gene: TRBV7-8
j_gene: TRBJ2-1
d_gene: TRBD2
CDR3nt: TGTGCCAGCAGCCCCAGGCTAGCGGGGGGATGGAATGAGCAGTTCTTC
CDR3aa: CASSPRLAGGWNEQFF

abundance: NA
v_gene: TRBV6-2/TRBV6-3
j_gene: TRBJ2-1
d_gene: NA
CDR3nt: TGTGCCAGCAGAACGGGGAGTACATACAATGAGCAGTTCTTC
CDR3aa: CASRTGSTYNEQFF

abundance: NA
v_gene: TRBV20-1
j_gene: TRBJ1-1
d_gene: TRBD1
CDR3nt: TGCAGTGCCCGGGGACAGGTGGTCTCTGAAGCTTTCTTT
CDR3aa: CSARGQVVSEAFF

abundance: NA
v_gene: TRBV11-2
j_gene: TRBJ2-7
d_gene: NA
CDR3nt: TGTGCCAGCAGCTTAGTTGGCAGTATATCCTACGAGCAGTACTTC
CDR3aa: CASSLVGSISYEQYF

abundance: many
v_gene: TRBV5-6
j_gene: TRBJ2-1
d_gene: NA
CDR3nt: TGTGCCAGCAGCATCGACGCGGTGGATGAGCAGTTCTTC
CDR3aa: CASSIDAVDEQFF

abundance: many
v_gene: TRBV4-3
j_gene: TRBJ2-7
d_gene: TRBD1
CDR3nt: TGCGCCAGCAGCCAATCCGACAGGGTTGGGCAGTACTTC
CDR3aa: CASSQSDRVGQYF

abundance: many
v_gene: TRBV29-1
j_gene: TRBJ2-7
d_gene: NA
CDR3nt: TGCAGCGTTGGGTATGGGGGGATGACCGAGCAGTACTTC
CDR3aa: CSVGYGGMTEQYF

abundance: many
v_gene: TRBV4-2
j_gene: TRBJ2-1
d_gene: TRBD2
CDR3nt: TGTGCCAGCAGATTGACTAGCGGGGGGGAGAATGAGCAGTTCTTC
CDR3aa: CASRLTSGGENEQFF

abundance: NA
v_gene: TRBV20-1
j_gene: TRBJ1-2
d_gene: NA
CDR3nt: TGCACCAGCCGAGCGGGGGCTCACTATGGCTACACCTTC
CDR3aa: CTSRAGAHYGYTF

abundance: few
v_gene: TRBV7-9
j_gene: TRBJ2-3
d_gene: TRBD2
CDR3nt: TGTGCCAGCAGCTTACCGCGAGCGGGAGGGCCAACAGATACGCAGTATTTT
CDR3aa: CASSLPRAGGPTDTQYF

abundance: many
v_gene: TRBV6-1
j_gene: TRBJ1-3
d_gene: TRBD1
CDR3nt: TGTGCCAGCGGACCGGGACAGGCAAACTCTGGAAACACCATATATTTT
CDR3aa: CASGPGQANSGNTIYF

abundance: many
v_gene: TRBV6-1
j_gene: TRBJ1-2
d_gene: NA
CDR3nt: TGTGCCAGCAGTGAAAGGGGCTATGGCTACACCTTC
CDR3aa: CASSERGYGYTF

abundance: few
v_gene: TRBV20-1
j_gene: TRBJ2-1
d_gene: TRBD2
CDR3nt: TGCAGTGCTGGGACTAGCGCCCGGGGTAATGAGCAGTTCTTC
CDR3aa: CSAGTSARGNEQFF

abundance: many
v_gene: TRBV5-1
j_gene: TRBJ2-7
d_gene: NA
CDR3nt: TGCGCCAGCAGCTTGGTTGGTGGAAGCTACGAGCAGTACTTC
CDR3aa: CASSLVGGSYEQYF

abundance: NA
v_gene: TRBV20-1
j_gene: TRBJ1-4
d_gene: TRBD1
CDR3nt: TGCAGTGCTAGACCGGGACAGCCTGGGGTAGCTAATGAAAAACTGTTTTTT
CDR3aa: CSARPGQPGVANEKLFF

abundance: many
v_gene: TRBV5-1
j_gene: TRBJ2-3
d_gene: NA
CDR3nt: TGCGCCAGCAGCTTGGGCGAGGCAGATACGCAGTATTTT
CDR3aa: CASSLGEADTQYF

abundance: many
v_gene: TRBV4-1
j_gene: TRBJ2-7
d_gene: NA
CDR3nt: TGCGCCAGCAGCCAAGGAGCCGAGCAGTACTTC
CDR3aa: CASSQGAEQYF

abundance: few
v_gene: TRBV6-1
j_gene: TRBJ2-5
d_gene: TRBD2
CDR3nt: TGTGCCAGCAGCCGGACTAGCGGGGGGTACCAAGAGACCCAGTACTTC
CDR3aa: CASSRTSGGYQETQYF

abundance: many
v_gene: TRBV5-1
j_gene: TRBJ2-1
d_gene: TRBD2
CDR3nt: TGCGCCAGCAGCTCGTTCAGCGGGGCCTCCTACAATGAGCAGTTCTTC
CDR3aa: CASSSFSGASYNEQFF